The T cell receptor (beta chain) described here comes from a study of cytomegalovirus exposure and HLA in healthy donors. Study summary: Unique TCRs numbering approximately 80 million, obtained from HLA-typed donors, made up an early data release.

This PCR relied on a set of 60 Vbeta primers and 13 Jbeta primers. Clones were sequenced by immunoSEQ multiplex PCR, and TCRdb holds only the in-frame ones, with some missing. Among about 170,000 clones, 80% to 90% were seen once, and the ten largest hold about 0.77%. Trimming removed 2 bases at V and 7 bases at J, with 15 bases between. The CDR3 runs 16 residues. Germline CDR1 ENHRY, CDR2 SYGVKD. The receptor was derived from a woman between 18 and 30 years old in good health and CMV-seronegative. The sequencing sample was made of PBMCs. The chain is built from TRBV10-3 and TRBJ1-6, with D unclear. In DNA, the CDR3 is TGTGCCATCAGTGAGAGCGGAGGACCCCTCAATTCACCCCTCCACTTT. Residues: CAISESGGPLNSPLHF.